This T cell receptor (beta chain) stems from a study of long-term antiretroviral therapy in people with HIV (dated by TCRdb to about 2022). Study-level background: The earliest samples were collected about a decade before the 2015 WHO recommendation for immediate ART, when ART was typically delayed until CD4 counts fell. A retrospective serial study tested whether ART initiation and durable HIV suppression were associated with changes in peripheral blood TRB repertoire composition and diversity. A total of 192 cryopreserved PBMC samples were contributed to the cohort by 30 adults with confirmed HIV infection, with samples collected serially over a mean of around 6 years (range 1-12). Of the roughly 30 participants with HIV, more than 10 were female. No cross-contamination during QIAcube processing was seen in test extractions of a monoclonal T-cell line run alongside around 34 polyclonal samples. Study-wide conclusions, independent of this receptor: HIV repertoires had narrower CDR3 length ranges than controls, and the network structure suggested an antigen-experienced repertoire that shifted only slightly toward naive after ART. Expanded TRB clones identified before ART initiation dominated the repertoire at all time points, although this dominance fluctuated and declined in many PLHIV after ART. The samples span the years 2004 to 2017, and the ART regimens used may be less effective than current regimens. Unsorted PBMC were profiled instead of sorted CD4+ and CD8+ T cells because pre-ART samples had limited cell numbers. Inferences about post-ART repertoire changes are limited because no data were available on ART adherence, viral resistance or therapy changes. Since PBMC availability was limited, sequencing covered only the TCR beta chain, with no alpha chain pairing. Starting ART was linked to a significant rise in TRB diversity, yet even after long-term ART the diversity remained significantly lower than in transplant donor controls.

The immunoSEQ hsTCRB v3.0 assay was used at survey level resolution for TRB variable region sequencing. The targeted TRB sequencing depth was roughly 40,000-50,000 T-cell genomes per sample. TRB libraries were pooled and sequenced on an Illumina MiSeq using a v3 150-cycle kit. Per the original workflow: Repertoire analysis was performed in R inside a reproducible Nextflow workflow that covered QC, data transformation and analysis. LymphoSeq2, an R package for exploring AIRR-Seq data, was used to implement custom analyses. After excluding a few samples that yielded fewer than 5000 total TRB sequences, some 180 HIV repertoires remained for analysis. Of the roughly 190 retained HIV repertoires, roughly 61 were collected before and around 130 after ART initiation. Each repertoire was downsampled to 5000 TRB nucleotide sequences, and summary statistics were averaged across 100 downsampling iterations. The analysis kept only TRB sequences whose CDR3 regions were at least seven amino acids long. Two measures captured diversity: a Shannon entropy-derived clonality score and the Gini coefficient. In the repertoire networks, any two of the top 5000 CDR3 amino acid sequences were linked whenever the two sequences differed by an edit distance of one. GLIPH2 predicted antigen specificity groups and MHC restriction for TRB CDR3 amino acid sequences. Known CMV, EBV, HIV or tissue antigen associations were flagged by matching CDR3 amino acid sequences against VDJdb and McPAS-TCR. Pre-ART, post-ART and control groups were compared with Wilcoxon signed-rank tests and Holm-Bonferroni correction. What TCRdb holds here is the immuneACCESS table cut down to in-frame rearrangements. Part of the clones is not present; checked against another copy, under half of the missing clones reflect an unresolved V gene, and the others are unexplained. Clone size and V and J calls were adopted from that table, with D and trimming inferred from the DNA. Within this sample are approximately 35,000 clones, with just under 95% of them counted one time only. 3% to 4.5% of the sample lies in the top ten.

In regard to this clone: Its binding antigen is unknown. Qualities for individual bases were not recorded, and no much larger clone is one base off.

The CDR3 holds 17 amino acids from the cysteine to the phenylalanine. Only the CDR3 DNA is retained, 51 bases long and in frame from the first base. The germline V and J ends show losses of 6 bases and 0 bases respectively, and no gene match explains 8 bases of the junction. CDR1 is given as LGHNT and CDR2 as FRNRAP, both from the germline V gene. Participants were included only if at least one PBMC sample before ART initiation and at least two post-ART samples were available. All participants with HIV were treated in the United States of America. Before DNA extraction, cryopreserved samples containing roughly 1-10 million PBMC were thawed and washed. At the time of the earliest PBMC sample, participants with HIV were aged between roughly 20 and 54 years. PBMC samples were contributed by each participant from 1-4 timepoints before ART initiation and 2-8 timepoints after ART initiation, with a median of 7 samples. Serial HIV viral load, CD4+ T-cell count, ART history and demographic data were obtained for every participant. Genomic DNA was extracted from unsorted PBMC with a Qiagen kit on a QIAcube, with processing performed in batches of 12 samples.

The sample consisted of unsorted PBMCs, taken 4.1 years after starting antiretroviral therapy. Recombination joined TRBV12-5 with TRBJ2-2, with TRBD1 identical over 9 junction bases. The TCR originated in a woman between 45 and 65 years old with HIV. The DNA sequence is given as TGTGCTAGTGGCCAAGACAGGGGGGGAACGAACACCGGGGAGCTGTTTTTT. This sequence encodes CASGQDRGGTNTGELFF.